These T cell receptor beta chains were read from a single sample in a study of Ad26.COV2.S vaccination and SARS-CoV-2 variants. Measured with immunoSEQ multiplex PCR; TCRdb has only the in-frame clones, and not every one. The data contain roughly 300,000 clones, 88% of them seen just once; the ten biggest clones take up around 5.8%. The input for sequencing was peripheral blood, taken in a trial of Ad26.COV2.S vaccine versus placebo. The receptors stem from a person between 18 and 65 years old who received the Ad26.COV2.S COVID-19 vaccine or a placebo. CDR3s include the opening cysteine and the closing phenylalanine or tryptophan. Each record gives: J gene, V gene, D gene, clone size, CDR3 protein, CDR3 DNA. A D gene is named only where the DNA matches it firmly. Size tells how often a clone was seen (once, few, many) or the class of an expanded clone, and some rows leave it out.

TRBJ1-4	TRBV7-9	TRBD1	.	CASSLWTGGDEKLFF	TGTGCCAGCAGCCTCTGGACAGGGGGCGATGAAAAACTGTTTTTT
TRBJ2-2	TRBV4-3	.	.	CASSLDGNTGELFF	TGCGCCAGCAGCCTGGACGGGAACACCGGGGAGCTGTTTTTT
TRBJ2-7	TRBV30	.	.	CAWSSEDEQYF	TGTGCCTGGTCCAGTGAGGACGAGCAGTACTTC
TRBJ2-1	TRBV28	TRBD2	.	CASIGGRYNEQFF	TGTGCCAGCATCGGCGGGAGATACAATGAGCAGTTCTTC
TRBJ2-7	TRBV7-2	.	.	CASSTPGRRYEQYF	TGTGCCAGCAGCACTCCGGGACGGAGATACGAGCAGTACTTC
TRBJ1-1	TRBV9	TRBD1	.	CASSTTRQGATFF	TGTGCCAGCAGCACGACTCGACAGGGGGCTACTTTCTTT
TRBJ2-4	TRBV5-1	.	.	CASSLRTAKNIQYF	TGCGCCAGCAGCTTGAGAACAGCCAAAAACATTCAGTACTTC
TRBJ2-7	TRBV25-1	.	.	CASSELVGRGSYEQYF	TGTGCCAGCAGTGAATTGGTGGGAAGGGGCTCCTACGAGCAGTACTTC
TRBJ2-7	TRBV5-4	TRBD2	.	CASSGGLANEQYF	TGTGCCAGCAGCGGGGGACTAGCGAACGAGCAGTACTTC
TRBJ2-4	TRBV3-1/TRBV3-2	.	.	CASSHRAKNIQYF	TGTGCCAGCAGCCACAGGGCCAAAAACATTCAGTACTTC
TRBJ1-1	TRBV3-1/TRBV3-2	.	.	CASSRPGNTEAFF	TGTGCCAGCAGCCGCCCCGGGAACACTGAAGCTTTCTTT
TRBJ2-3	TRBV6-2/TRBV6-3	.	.	CASSPGRGVSTDTQYF	TGTGCCAGCAGCCCCGGGCGCGGGGTTAGCACAGATACGCAGTATTTT
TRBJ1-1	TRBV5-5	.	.	CASSLEVPFTEAFF	TGTGCCAGCAGCTTGGAGGTCCCCTTCACTGAAGCTTTCTTT
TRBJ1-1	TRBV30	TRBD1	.	CAWSVGLQGVAFF	TGTGCCTGGAGTGTAGGACTTCAGGGGGTGGCTTTCTTT
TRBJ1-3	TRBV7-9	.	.	CASSLRFWVSSGNTIYF	TGTGCCAGCAGCTTAAGGTTCTGGGTTAGCTCTGGAAACACCATATATTTT
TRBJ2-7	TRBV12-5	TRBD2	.	CASGSPITSGGSYEQYF	TGTGCTAGTGGTTCCCCAATAACTAGCGGGGGGTCCTACGAGCAGTACTTC
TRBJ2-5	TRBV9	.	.	CASSVSPGGETQYF	TGTGCCAGCAGCGTAAGTCCCGGCGGGGAGACCCAGTACTTC
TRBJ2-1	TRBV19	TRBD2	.	CASSVLVSGSWNEQFF	TGTGCCAGTAGTGTGCTAGTTAGCGGGAGTTGGAATGAGCAGTTCTTC
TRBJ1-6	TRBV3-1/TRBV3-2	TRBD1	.	CASSQRTGNSPLHF	TGTGCCAGCAGCCAAAGGACAGGAAATTCACCCCTCCACTTT
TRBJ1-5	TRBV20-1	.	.	CSASTPKADTYNQPQHF	TGCAGTGCTAGTACCCCGAAGGCTGACACCTACAATCAGCCCCAGCATTTT
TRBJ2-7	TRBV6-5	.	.	CASSLRSSREQYF	TGTGCCAGCAGTCTGAGATCATCACGGGAGCAGTACTTC
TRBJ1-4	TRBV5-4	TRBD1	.	CASSLGQLDEKLFF	TGTGCCAGCAGCCTGGGACAGTTAGATGAAAAACTGTTTTTT
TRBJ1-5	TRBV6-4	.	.	CASSAGRGNNQPQHF	TGTGCCAGCAGTGCGGGACGGGGAAACAATCAGCCCCAGCATTTT
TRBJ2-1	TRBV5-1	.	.	CASSPGAGWSNEQFF	TGCGCCAGCAGCCCGGGGGCAGGGTGGTCGAATGAGCAGTTCTTC
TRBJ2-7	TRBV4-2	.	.	CASSQDYSGSGYEQYF	TGTGCCAGCAGCCAAGATTATAGTGGCTCCGGCTACGAGCAGTACTTC
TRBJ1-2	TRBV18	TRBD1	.	CASSPEGGIPSDGYTF	TGTGCCAGCTCACCAGAAGGGGGCATCCCCTCGGATGGCTACACCTTC
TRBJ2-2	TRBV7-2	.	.	CASSLKGTGELFF	TGTGCCAGCAGCTTAAAAGGCACCGGGGAGCTGTTTTTT
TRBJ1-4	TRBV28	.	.	CASTTGPVREKLFF	TGTGCCAGCACCACAGGGCCTGTGAGAGAAAAACTGTTTTTT
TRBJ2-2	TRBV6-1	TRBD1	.	CASSEDRGRWAGELFF	TGTGCCAGCAGTGAGGACAGGGGCCGATGGGCCGGGGAGCTGTTTTTT
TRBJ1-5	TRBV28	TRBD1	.	CASSRPGQGNWPQHF	TGTGCCAGCAGTCGCCCGGGACAGGGTAATTGGCCCCAGCATTTT
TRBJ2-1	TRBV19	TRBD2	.	CASSIDLAGVGNEQFF	TGTGCCAGTAGTATAGACTTAGCGGGAGTGGGCAATGAGCAGTTCTTC
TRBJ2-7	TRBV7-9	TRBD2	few	CASNHLAGVPPLSYEQYF	TGTGCCAGCAACCACCTAGCGGGAGTCCCCCCTCTCTCCTACGAGCAGTACTTC
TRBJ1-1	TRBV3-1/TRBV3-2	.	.	CASSQERPYVYPLNTEAFF	TGTGCCAGCAGCCAAGAAAGGCCTTATGTATACCCATTGAACACTGAAGCTTTCTTT
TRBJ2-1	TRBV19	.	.	CASSWGVNEQFF	TGTGCCAGTAGTTGGGGGGTGAATGAGCAGTTCTTC
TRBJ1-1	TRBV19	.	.	CASSIQRVGAITEAFF	TGTGCCAGTAGTATCCAGCGTGTGGGGGCGATCACTGAAGCTTTCTTT
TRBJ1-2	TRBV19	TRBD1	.	CASSLGQGGVYGYTF	TGTGCCAGTAGTTTGGGTCAGGGGGGAGTCTATGGCTACACCTTC
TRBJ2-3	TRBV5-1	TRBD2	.	CASSSWGPGASGEDTQYF	TGCGCCAGCAGCTCTTGGGGGCCCGGGGCTAGCGGGGAGGATACGCAGTATTTT
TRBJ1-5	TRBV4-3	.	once	CASSPGTSQRQPQHF	TGCGCCAGCAGCCCCGGGACCTCACAGAGGCAGCCCCAGCATTTT
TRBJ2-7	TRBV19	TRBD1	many	CASTLGQGVYEQYF	TGTGCCAGTACCCTGGGACAGGGAGTCTACGAGCAGTACTTC
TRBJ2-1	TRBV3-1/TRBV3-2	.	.	CASSQSNHQSEQFF	TGTGCCAGCAGCCAAAGTAATCATCAAAGTGAGCAGTTCTTC
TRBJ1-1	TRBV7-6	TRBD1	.	CASSLAPTGEAFF	TGTGCCAGCAGCTTAGCTCCGACAGGGGAAGCTTTCTTT
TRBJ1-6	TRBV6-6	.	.	CASSQRTAASSYNSPLHF	TGTGCCAGCAGTCAACGGACAGCCGCTAGCTCCTATAATTCACCCCTCCACTTT
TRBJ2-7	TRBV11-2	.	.	CASSLAIQGTYEQYF	TGTGCCAGCAGCTTAGCTATACAGGGAACCTACGAGCAGTACTTC
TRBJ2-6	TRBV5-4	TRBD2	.	CASSLDRGGPGANVLTF	TGTGCCAGCAGCTTGGATCGGGGGGGGCCTGGGGCCAACGTCCTGACTTTC
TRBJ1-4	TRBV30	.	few	CAWSGVPNEKLFF	TGTGCCTGGTCAGGGGTCCCGAATGAAAAACTGTTTTTT
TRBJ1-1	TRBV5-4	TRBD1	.	CASSSGTGVVTEAFF	TGTGCCAGCAGCTCAGGGACAGGGGTAGTCACTGAAGCTTTCTTT
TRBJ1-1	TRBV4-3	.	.	CASSQNYRDEAFF	TGCGCCAGCAGCCAGAACTACAGGGATGAAGCTTTCTTT
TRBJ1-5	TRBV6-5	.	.	CASGRVLNQPQHF	TGTGCCAGCGGCAGGGTGCTTAATCAGCCCCAGCATTTT